One and the same sample provided the 25 T cell receptor beta chains below, sequenced in a study of blood T cell repertoires in COVID-19. Some clones are missing from TCRdb's copy, which holds only in-frame ones; the method was immunoSEQ multiplex PCR. Of just under 80,000 clones listed, approximately 85% are singletons. Material: peripheral blood. These receptors all stem from a human donor in a cohort sampled during active COVID-19.

The chain carries TRBV19 and TRBJ1-5; possible D gene TRBD1, 5 bases. Germline CDR1 LNHDA, CDR2 SQIVND (reference sequence). The CDR3 contains 13 residues. With 3 bases removed from V and 5 bases from J, the gap between germline ends came to 8 bases. The CDR3 region has the DNA TGTGCCAGTAGTATGGGGGGTGATCAGCCCCAGCATTTT. It translates to CASSMGGDQPQHF.

The chain recombines TRBV6-1 with TRBJ1-2; the match to TRBD1 covers 8 bases. From germline, CDR1 is MNHNS and CDR2 SASEGT. The CDR3 spans 13 residues. Trimming took 3 bases from V and 6 from J; bases not matched to a gene: 3. The CDR3, as DNA: TGTGCCAGCAGTGAGCAGACAGGGGATGGCTACACCTTC. Translation: CASSEQTGDGYTF.

The chain uses TRBV5-1 and TRBJ2-2; 8 bases are shared with TRBD1. The CDR3 runs 16 residues. Germline V gives CDR1 SGHRS, CDR2 YFSETQ. J gave up 2 bases and V 5 bases, and 8 bases lay outside the gene matches. Here the CDR3 reads CASSKEGQGNTGELFF. The CDR3 DNA follows: TGCGCCAGCAGTAAAGAAGGACAGGGTAACACCGGGGAGCTGTTTTTT. The variable domain in full, with the rest retrieved from reference TRBV5-1 and TRBJ2-2, is KAGVTQTPRYLIKTRGQQVTLSCSPISGHRSVSWYQQTPGQGLQFLFEYFSETQRNKGNFPGRFSGRQFSNSRSEMNVSTLELGDSALYLCASSKEGQGNTGELFFGEGSRLTVL.

This sequence joins TRBV6-5 and TRBJ1-2; D not resolved. The V and J ends lost 2 bases and 4 bases respectively, with 14 bases between them. The CDR3 has 15 amino acids. CDR1 and CDR2 from the germline V gene are MNHEY and SVGAGI. CDR3 residues: CASSYQAIKGYGYTF. CDR3 DNA sequence: TGTGCCAGCAGTTACCAGGCCATTAAAGGCTATGGCTACACCTTC.

This clone was seen just once. The V and J genes are TRBV7-2 and TRBJ1-3; 7 positions agree with TRBD1. V lost 1 base to trimming and J lost 3 bases; unmatched junction nucleotides: 6. Per germline, CDR1 SGHTA and CDR2 FQGNSA. The CDR3 is 16 residues long. The CDR3 loop is CASSLGTGFLGNTIYF. The CDR3 nucleotides are TGTGCCAGCAGCTTAGGGACAGGCTTCCTTGGAAACACCATATATTTT. Drawing the rest from reference TRBV7-2 and TRBJ1-3, the complete variable domain is GAGVSQSPSNKVTEKGKDVELRCDPISGHTALYWYRQSLGQGLEFLIYFQGNSAPDKSGLPSDRFSAERTGGSVSTLTIQRTQQEDSAVYLCASSLGTGFLGNTIYFGEGSWLTVV.

The chain carries TRBV5-1 and TRBJ1-1; 12 positions match TRBD1. Germline values: CDR1 SGHRS, CDR2 YFSETQ. The CDR3 spans 14 residues. J was trimmed by 4 bases and V by 8 bases; bases with no gene match: 6. CDR3 sequence (DNA): TGCGCCAGTCGGGACAGGGGGCCGATCACTGAAGCTTTCTTT. Translating gives CASRDRGPITEAFF.

CDR3 protein: CASSMRPRETQYF. CDR3 in DNA: TGTGCCAGTAGTATGCGGCCGAGGGAGACCCAGTACTTC. The genes are TRBV19 and TRBJ2-5; D gene ambiguous. CDR1 and CDR2 from the germline V gene are LNHDA and SQIVND (reference sequence). The CDR3 sequence is 13 residues long. Trimming took 3 bases from V and 5 from J, leaving 10 bases between them.

The rearrangement uses TRBV5-1 and TRBJ2-1; 9 nucleotides agree with TRBD1. Germline CDR1 reads SGHRS; CDR2 reads YFSETQ. V lost 4 bases to trimming and J lost 2 bases; unmatched junction nucleotides: 4. CDR3 length equals 15 residues. This CDR3 reads CASSEGQGPYNEQFF. DNA of the CDR3: TGCGCCAGCAGCGAGGGACAGGGCCCCTACAATGAGCAGTTCTTC.

This chain connects TRBV5-1 to TRBJ2-1, with a possible D match to TRBD2 (5 bases). CDR1 and CDR2 from the germline V gene are SGHRS and YFSETQ. The CDR3 spans 16 residues. V gave up 4 bases and J gave up 9 bases, with 23 bases separating them. The CDR3 sequence is CASSALPRVVVGEQFF. CDR3 sequence (DNA): TGCGCCAGCAGCGCCCTACCGAGGGTGGTGGTGGGTGAGCAGTTCTTC.

This clone came up a few times. V is TRBV6-2 or TRBV6-3 and J is TRBJ1-1, with TRBD1 as a possible D gene (5 bases). V was shortened by 5 bases and J by 2 bases, with 15 bases between the two germline ends. CDR3 length equals 15 residues. CDR1 and CDR2 from the germline V gene are MNHEY and SVGEGT. The CDR3 bases are TGTGCCAGCAGTCAAGCGGGGACGGTCAACACTGAAGCTTTCTTT. It codes for CASSQAGTVNTEAFF.

This clone was picked up one time. The CDR3 sequence: CASSVIVQETQYF. CDR3 bases: TGTGCCAGCAGTGTTATTGTCCAAGAGACCCAGTACTTC. The rearrangement uses TRBV2 and TRBJ2-5; D is undetermined. Trimming removed 4 bases from V and 1 base from J, with 7 bases in between. This CDR3 region has 13 residues. Per the germline V gene, CDR1 is SNHLY and CDR2 is FYNNEI.

This clone has only one observation. The chain links TRBV18 to TRBJ1-1; 8 bases align to TRBD1. V gave up 2 bases and J gave up 1 base; unmatched junction bases: 6. The CDR3 covers 16 residues. Germline V gives CDR1 KGHSH, CDR2 LQKENI. The CDR3 here is CASSPGVDRGNTEAFF. CDR3 bases: TGTGCCAGCTCACCAGGGGTTGACAGGGGGAACACTGAAGCTTTCTTT.

The chain links TRBV18 to TRBJ1-3, with no clear D. The V gene's germline CDR1 is KGHSH and CDR2 LQKENI. V was clipped by 4 bases and J by 2 bases, with 6 bases between them. This CDR3 has 13 amino acids. The CDR3 DNA is TGTGCCAGCTCACGAGGTACTGGAAACACCATATATTTT. Translation gives CASSRGTGNTIYF.

V and J are TRBV5-6 and TRBJ2-1, with 10 nucleotides matching TRBD2. The CDR3 has 14 residues. The V and J ends lost 4 bases and 9 bases, in that order; junction bases with no gene match: 7. Germline V lookup: CDR1 SGHDT, CDR2 YYEEEE. Here the CDR3 reads CASSPSGGRGEQFF. For the CDR3, the DNA is TGTGCCAGCAGCCCTAGCGGGGGAAGAGGTGAGCAGTTCTTC.

Here the CDR3 reads CASAVGLYNEQFF. The CDR3 DNA follows: TGTGCCAGCGCCGTGGGGCTTTACAATGAGCAGTTCTTC. V usage is TRBV25-1 and J usage is TRBJ2-1; D may be TRBD1 (5 bases). This CDR3 has 13 residues. V lost 8 bases to trimming and J lost 4 bases, with 12 bases between them. CDR1 MGHDK and CDR2 SYGVNS come from the germline V gene.

The table lists this clone with a few counts. An end of the junction differs from the germline gene, which may be a read error. The genes are TRBV7-7 and TRBJ1-2; D is ambiguous. The germline V gene encodes CDR1 SSHAT and CDR2 FNYEAQ (reference sequence). The CDR3 totals 15 residues. CDR3 nucleotide sequence: TGTGCTAGCAGCTTAGCGGCAAATGGAGGTTGCGGCTACACCTTC. The encoded protein is CASSLAANGGCGYTF.

The CDR3 loop reads CATTTSGPLVDTQYF. In nucleotides, the CDR3 is TGTGCTACCACGACTAGCGGTCCCCTGGTGGATACGCAGTATTTT. This chain links TRBV28 with TRBJ2-3; TRBD2 matches at 9 bases. Germline V gene data show CDR1 as MDHEN and CDR2 as SYDVKM. The CDR3 spans 15 residues.

This rearrangement joins TRBV5-1 to TRBJ2-7, with 9 bases aligning to TRBD2. The J segment lost 0 bases and the V segment lost 5 bases, leaving 6 bases of the junction unmatched. Germline CDR1 is SGHRS and CDR2 is YFSETQ. The CDR3 spans 15 residues. The CDR3 coding sequence is TGCGCCAGCAGTCTCAATAGCGGGAGCTCCTACGAGCAGTACTTC. Protein product: CASSLNSGSSYEQYF.

The V and J genes are TRBV4-2 and TRBJ2-3; 10 bases map to TRBD2. CDR3 length equals 15 residues. Germline assignment: CDR1 LGHNA and CDR2 YNFKEQ. J was trimmed by 6 bases and V by 0 bases; bases with no gene match: 3. The CDR3 reads CASSQDAAGGDTQYF. CDR3 nucleotide sequence: TGTGCCAGCAGCCAAGATGCAGCGGGAGGGGATACGCAGTATTTT.

This chain uses TRBV7-2 with TRBJ2-5, with 10 nucleotides matching TRBD2. The CDR3 is 17 residues long. CDR1 and CDR2 (germline): SGHTA, FQGNSA. V shed 1 base, J shed 0 bases, and the junction held 5 bases outside the gene matches. This chain's CDR3 is CASSLDGLAADQETQYF. CDR3 coding DNA: TGTGCCAGCAGCTTAGACGGACTAGCGGCCGACCAAGAGACCCAGTACTTC.

This clone was observed a single time. One end of the junction is discordant with germline, which a read error may explain. CDR3 loop: CASSQVSGLHF. The CDR3 bases are TGTGCCAGCAGTCAGGTATCGGGATTACACTTC. The gene calls are TRBV6-5 and TRBJ2-7, with D perhaps TRBD2 (5 bases). CDR1 is MNHEY and CDR2 is SVGAGI in the germline V gene. The CDR3 totals 11 residues.

The chain couples TRBV18 to TRBJ2-3; D is perhaps TRBD1 (6 bases). Looked up from germline, CDR1 is KGHSH and CDR2 is LQKENI. Trimming shortened V by 5 bases and J by 3 bases, and 9 bases separated the two germline ends. The CDR3 is 13 amino acids. Written as DNA, the CDR3 is TGTGCCAGCTCAGGGCAGGGGACAGATACGCAGTATTTT. It is translated as CASSGQGTDTQYF. The full variable domain, rest sourced from reference TRBV18 and TRBJ2-3, is NAGVMQNPRHLVRRRGQEARLRCSPMKGHSHVYWYRQLPEEGLKFMVYLQKENIIDESGMPKERFSAEFPKEGPSILRIQQVVRGDSAAYFCASSGQGTDTQYFGPGTRLTVL.

The chain is built from TRBV6-5 and TRBJ1-2, with D perhaps matching TRBD1 (6 bases). CDR1 and CDR2 (germline): MNHEY, SVGAGI. The V end was cut by 6 bases, the J end by 6 bases, with 17 bases between. CDR3 size: 14 residues. The CDR3 nucleotides are TGTGCCAGCAGGGATTCTACAGGGTTTAATGGCTACACCTTC. Translated, it gives CASRDSTGFNGYTF.

The chain carries TRBV7-2 and TRBJ1-5, with D uncertain. Germline V lookup: CDR1 SGHTA, CDR2 FQGNSA. V was cut by 5 bases and J by 6 bases, with 8 bases left in between. The CDR3 is 12 amino acids. The chain's CDR3 is CASSQAGQPQHF. Here the CDR3 DNA reads TGTGCCAGCAGCCAAGCGGGTCAGCCCCAGCATTTT.

The V gene is TRBV19, the J gene TRBJ2-7; 10 bases agree with TRBD2. V lost 2 bases to trimming and J lost 4 bases; unmatched junction nucleotides: 2. CDR3 length: 14 amino acids. The V gene's germline CDR1 is LNHDA and CDR2 SQIVND (reference sequence). The CDR3 sequence is CASSISSGRYEQYF. The DNA for the CDR3 is TGTGCCAGTAGTATATCTAGCGGGAGATACGAGCAGTACTTC.